This TCR beta chain appears in the sequencing data of a study of blood T cells in healthy people across ages. Findings and caveats of the study: Naive CD4+ cell counts and diversity both ran higher in long-lived than in aged donors.

Then a second PCR, running roughly 7 to 11 cycles, was carried out with a sample-barcoded 5' primer and a J-beta primer mix. TCRdb independently ran MiXCR on the 5' RACE reads; one entry per CDR3 protein. The table lists under 700,000 distinct CDR3 sequences, 24% of them singletons. Caucasian, healthy and from Russia, the donors were aged between roughly 6 and 95. A remark on this clonotype: Its specificity is unknown.

V gave up 6 bases and J gave up 5 bases; unmatched junction bases: 11. The CDR3 consists of 15 residues. Looked up from germline, CDR1 is SQVTM and CDR2 is ANQGSEA. These sequences were also reported in another study, on T cells of mothers and their children. As reported in that work: Thymic selection molds TCR recombination output in a comparable way in related and unrelated pairs.

This sequence joins TRBV29-1 and TRBJ1-1; 11 bases are shared with TRBD1. Sequences were obtained from blood. This clonotype was obtained from a boy younger than 18 in good health. The CDR3 DNA follows: TGCAGCGTAGGCTACGGGACAGGGGGTCGGACTGAAGCTTTCTTT. Translated, it gives CSVGYGTGGRTEAFF.